A selection of T cell receptor beta chains follows, all from one sample in a study of T cell responses to AZD1222 COVID-19 vaccine. Only in-frame clones appear in the TCRdb table, and some are missing; sequencing was by immunoSEQ multiplex PCR. The sample includes 99,000 or so clones, 86% of them seen just once. The input for sequencing was peripheral blood, taken 28 days after the second dose of the MenACWY control vaccine. The receptor source for this set is an adult who received the MenACWY meningococcal vaccine as a control. Both conserved end residues are part of each CDR3. The order of the fields is V gene, clone size, J gene, D gene, CDR3 length, CDR3 protein, CDR3 DNA. A D gene is named only where the DNA matches it firmly. Some rows mark clone size as missing; the rest say once, few, many or name a class of expanded clone.

>TRBV7-9|-|TRBJ1-2|TRBD1|16
CASSSGRGTGGEGYTF
TGTGCCAGCAGCTCGGGGCGCGGGACAGGGGGCGAAGGCTACACCTTC
>TRBV2|-|TRBJ2-3|TRBD1|16
CASSRTGVTNRDTQYF
TGTGCCAGCAGCAGAACAGGGGTCACCAATCGAGATACGCAGTATTTT
>TRBV6-4|-|TRBJ2-7|-|12
CASSLTGNEQYF
TGTGCCAGCAGCCTCACAGGGAACGAGCAGTACTTC
>TRBV28|-|TRBJ1-1|-|13
CASSSGRFPEAFF
TGTGCCAGCAGTTCGGGACGGTTCCCTGAAGCTTTCTTT
>TRBV10-1|once|TRBJ2-3|TRBD2|15
CASSDPGLGTDTQYF
TGCGCCAGCAGTGATCCCGGACTAGGAACAGATACGCAGTATTTT
>TRBV12-3/TRBV12-4|-|TRBJ2-1|-|12
CASSLGYNEQFF
TGTGCCAGCAGTTTAGGATACAATGAGCAGTTCTTC
>TRBV19|-|TRBJ2-3|-|11
CASSNTDTQYF
TGTGCCAGTAGTAACACAGATACGCAGTATTTT
>TRBV7-2|-|TRBJ2-2|TRBD1|15
CASSFQGVGAGELFF
TGTGCCAGCAGCTTCCAGGGGGTAGGGGCCGGGGAGCTGTTTTTT
>TRBV6-2/TRBV6-3|-|TRBJ2-7|TRBD1|14
CASSRGQGSYEQYF
TGTGCCAGCAGCCGGGGACAGGGCTCCTACGAGCAGTACTTC
>TRBV11-2|-|TRBJ2-7|-|14
CASSFGRESGEQYF
TGTGCCAGCAGCTTCGGACGGGAGTCGGGCGAGCAGTACTTC
>TRBV11-1|-|TRBJ1-5|TRBD1|14
CASSPLGGGQPQHF
TGTGCCAGCAGCCCCTTAGGGGGCGGTCAGCCCCAGCATTTT
>TRBV2|-|TRBJ1-2|TRBD1|14
CASSEQGVTYGYTF
TGTGCCAGCAGTGAACAGGGGGTTACCTATGGCTACACCTTC
>TRBV19|few|TRBJ1-2|TRBD1|13
CASSLTGDYGYTF
TGTGCCAGTAGTTTAACAGGGGACTATGGCTACACCTTC
>TRBV20-1|-|TRBJ2-5|-|11
CSAIRGQTQYF
TGCAGTGCTATCAGGGGACAGACCCAGTACTTC
>TRBV5-4|-|TRBJ2-6|-|15
CASSPRGTGANVLTF
TGTGCCAGCAGCCCTAGGGGGACTGGGGCCAACGTCCTGACTTTC
>TRBV28|-|TRBJ1-5|TRBD1|15
CATINFQGVGQPQHF
TGTGCCACCATAAACTTCCAGGGGGTAGGGCAGCCCCAGCATTTT
>TRBV6-1|-|TRBJ1-4|TRBD1|17
CASSASGTGGDLEKLFF
TGTGCCAGCAGTGCATCCGGGACAGGGGGCGATCTGGAAAAACTGTTTTTT
>TRBV25-1|once|TRBJ1-6|-|16
CASRGKGGSYNSPLHF
TGTGCCAGCAGGGGGAAGGGAGGATCCTATAATTCACCCCTCCACTTT
>TRBV13|few|TRBJ2-2|-|15
CASSLGRANTGELFF
TGTGCCAGCAGCTTAGGGCGAGCGAACACCGGGGAGCTGTTTTTT
>TRBV25-1|-|TRBJ1-2|TRBD1|16
CASSGSPGQRTYGYTF
TGTGCCAGCAGTGGTTCTCCGGGACAGCGCACCTATGGCTACACCTTC
>TRBV12-5|-|TRBJ1-2|-|19
CASGLARVPPIPPLYGYTF
TGTGCTAGTGGTTTGGCCCGGGTCCCCCCCATTCCACCTTTATATGGCTACACCTTC
>TRBV28|-|TRBJ2-7|TRBD1|16
CASSSSGTAFPGEQYF
TGTGCCAGCAGTTCCTCCGGGACAGCCTTTCCTGGCGAGCAGTACTTC
>TRBV2|-|TRBJ1-1|TRBD1|12
CASSRQGGEAFF
TGTGCCAGCAGTAGACAGGGCGGGGAAGCTTTCTTT
>TRBV28|-|TRBJ1-1|TRBD1|14
CATRFNRDRGSAFF
TGTGCCACCCGTTTCAATCGGGACAGGGGTTCTGCTTTCTTT
>TRBV4-2|-|TRBJ1-2|-|17
CASSQEVKAGGHYGYTF
TGTGCCAGCAGCCAAGAAGTGAAGGCTGGTGGACACTATGGCTACACCTTC
>TRBV9|-|TRBJ1-1|-|11
CATKPESEAFF
TGTGCCACCAAACCAGAGTCTGAAGCTTTCTTT
>TRBV28|once|TRBJ1-2|TRBD1|17
CASSRQFRDRGGYGYTF
TGTGCCAGCAGCCGACAGTTTCGGGACAGGGGGGGCTATGGCTACACCTTC
>TRBV14|-|TRBJ2-7|-|15
CASSPLAGTPYEQYF
TGTGCCAGCAGCCCACTAGCCGGGACACCCTACGAGCAGTACTTC
>TRBV19|-|TRBJ2-2|TRBD2|18
CASSISHWEGPHTGELFF
TGTGCCAGTAGTATATCTCATTGGGAGGGCCCACACACCGGGGAGCTGTTTTTT
>TRBV5-6|few|TRBJ1-3|-|12
CASSRLGNTIYF
TGTGCCAGCAGCCGCTTGGGAAACACCATATATTTT
>TRBV5-4|-|TRBJ1-6|TRBD1|15
CASSSSGQGLLPLHF
TGTGCCAGCAGCTCCTCGGGACAGGGTCTTTTACCCCTCCACTTT
>TRBV5-4|-|TRBJ1-3|TRBD1|16
CASSWGQAASGNTIYF
TGTGCCAGCAGCTGGGGACAGGCAGCCTCTGGAAACACCATATATTTT
>TRBV5-4|-|TRBJ1-2|-|15
CASSPNHGAGYGYTF
TGTGCCAGCAGCCCAAACCATGGGGCAGGCTATGGCTACACCTTC
>TRBV7-9|-|TRBJ2-2|-|18
CASSLGLLGVRNTGELFF
TGTGCCAGCAGCTTAGGATTATTAGGGGTCCGGAACACCGGGGAGCTGTTTTTT
>TRBV29-1|-|TRBJ1-2|-|12
CSVGQANYGYTF
TGCAGCGTTGGACAAGCTAACTATGGCTACACCTTC
>TRBV5-6|-|TRBJ2-7|-|13
CASSLEPGDEQYF
TGTGCCAGCAGCTTGGAGCCCGGGGACGAGCAGTACTTC
>TRBV5-1|-|TRBJ2-5|TRBD1|14
CASSSTTGQGTQYF
TGCGCCAGCAGCTCCACGACAGGACAGGGGACCCAGTACTTC
>TRBV10-3|-|TRBJ2-1|-|15
CAISERQGWDNEQFF
TGTGCCATCAGTGAGAGGCAGGGATGGGACAATGAGCAGTTCTTC
>TRBV2|-|TRBJ2-3|-|11
CASRTWDTQYF
TGTGCCAGCAGGACCTGGGATACGCAGTATTTT
>TRBV29-1|-|TRBJ2-7|-|12
CSVAGRGYEQYF
TGCAGCGTTGCGGGCAGGGGCTACGAGCAGTACTTC
>TRBV2|-|TRBJ2-7|-|14
CASSESIPEEEQYF
TGTGCCAGCAGTGAATCCATTCCCGAAGAGGAGCAGTACTTC
>TRBV19|many|TRBJ1-6|-|13
CASAGTPTESLHF
TGTGCCAGCGCCGGGACCCCCACAGAATCCCTCCACTTT
>TRBV7-9|-|TRBJ2-7|-|15
CASSLVGPSSYEQYF
TGTGCCAGCAGCTTAGTTGGCCCGAGCTCCTACGAGCAGTACTTC
>TRBV19|-|TRBJ2-5|-|13
CASSAFLSETQYF
TGTGCCAGTAGCGCTTTCTTGTCAGAGACCCAGTACTTC